This T cell receptor (beta chain) was observed in a study of T cells in Graves' hyperthyroidism and ophthalmopathy. What was amplified from RNA transcripts were TCR beta CDR3 regions. TCR CDR3 underwent first-round RT-PCR with the HTBI primer set. MiXCR, applied by TCRdb to the multiplex PCR reads, yields one record per CDR3 protein. The data show around 600,000 distinct CDR3 sequences, with more than 13% seen just once and 6.5% to 9% held by the top ten. In germline, CDR1 is DFQATT, CDR2 SNEGSKA (reference sequence). The CDR3 length is 16 residues. The ends lost 4 bases at V and 0 bases at J; junction bases unmatched: 4.

V gene TRBV20-1 combines with J gene TRBJ2-1, with 12 bases matching TRBD2. Source material: blood. The TCR sequence derives from a woman under 30 with Graves' ophthalmopathy. The CDR3 is CSATLAGGPSYNEQFF. The DNA of the CDR3 is TGCAGTGCTACCCTAGCGGGAGGGCCCTCCTACAATGAGCAGTTCTTC.